This T cell receptor beta chain was observed in a study of CXCR3-negative and CXCR3-positive naive CD8 T cells. Libraries were UMI-labeled 5' RACE TRB cDNA. With the 5' RACE reads reprocessed, TCRdb shows one record per CDR3 protein and no DNA. The sample's table shows some 64,000 distinct CDR3 sequences. This CDR3 contains 12 residues. Looked up from germline, CDR1 is SQVTM and CDR2 is ANQGSEA. Naivety in CD8+ T cells corresponded to a CD45RO-CCR7+CD27+CD95- phenotype. Turning to this clonotype: Its antigen remains unidentified.

Findings and caveats of the study: Naive cells with CXCR3 showed TRB CDR3s that were more hydrophobic than those in CXCR3-negative naive cells. TRB CDR3 properties indicated TCR strength, while surface CD5 was similar across naive subsets. Relative to memory CD8+ cells, whose diversity was much lower, both naive subsets had comparably high diversity. Similar TRBV-TRBJ gene usage was seen in naive CXCR3-negative and CXCR3-positive cells, but not in memory cells.

The receptor's source is a human donor in good health. Some clones in this sample may be carry-over from other donors' samples. V is TRBV29-1 and J is TRBJ1-1. Material: naive CXCR3+ CD8+ T cells from blood. Subset indicated: CD45RO-CCR7+CD27+CD95- naive CD8+ T cells expressing CXCR3 (TNR3+). CDR3 in amino acids: CSVVGMNTEAFF.